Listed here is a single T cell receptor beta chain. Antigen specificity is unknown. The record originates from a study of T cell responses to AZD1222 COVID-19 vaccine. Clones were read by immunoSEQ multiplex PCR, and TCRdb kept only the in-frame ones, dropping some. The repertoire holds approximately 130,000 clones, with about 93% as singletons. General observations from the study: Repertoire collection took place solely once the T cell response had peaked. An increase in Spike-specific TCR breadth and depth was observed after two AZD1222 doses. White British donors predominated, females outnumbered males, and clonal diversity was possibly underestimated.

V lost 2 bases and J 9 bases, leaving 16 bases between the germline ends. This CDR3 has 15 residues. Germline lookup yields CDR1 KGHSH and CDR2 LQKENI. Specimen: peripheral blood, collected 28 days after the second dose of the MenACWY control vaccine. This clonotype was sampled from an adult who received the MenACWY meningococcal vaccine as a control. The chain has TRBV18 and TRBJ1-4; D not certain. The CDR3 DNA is TGTGCCAGCTCACCAATGCTGACCCGATCTCAAAAACTGTTTTTT. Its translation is CASSPMLTRSQKLFF.